This TCR beta chain is drawn from a study of cytomegalovirus exposure and HLA in healthy donors. PCR used 60 Vbeta primers and 13 Jbeta primers. Some clones are missing from TCRdb's copy, which holds only in-frame ones; the method was immunoSEQ multiplex PCR. The sample has about 150,000 clones, about 76% seen once. Germline-derived CDR1 and CDR2 are MNHNS and SASEGT. J lost 11 bases, V lost 3 bases, and 11 bases had no gene match. CDR3 length: 15 residues. Sequenced material: PBMCs. This clonotype was obtained from a man under 40 in good health and CMV-seropositive. The rearrangement links TRBV6-1 to TRBJ1-5; 9 positions match TRBD1. The CDR3 coding sequence is TGTGCCAGCAGTGACCCCACAGGGGGCCCCATCGCCCAGCATTTT. Encoded protein: CASSDPTGGPIAQHF.